These 20 T cell receptor beta chains came from one sample sequenced in a study of siplizumab effects on memory and regulatory T cells. TCRdb keeps only in-frame clones here, not all; method: immunoSEQ multiplex PCR. Of 70,000 to 100,000 clones listed, more than 85% are singletons. Sequencing used CD8+ T cells sorted from blood. Receptors originate from a human donor in good health.

The V call is TRBV7-9, the J call TRBJ2-7; tentatively, D is TRBD1 (6 bases). V was trimmed by 5 bases and J by 1 base, leaving 18 bases between them. The CDR3 totals 16 residues. Germline-derived CDR1 and CDR2 are SEHNR and FQNEAQ (reference sequence). In DNA form, the CDR3 reads TGTGCCAGCAGCCAGGGGTGGCTAGACAGTTCCTACGAGCAGTACTTC. It encodes CASSQGWLDSSYEQYF.

The chain combines TRBV27 with TRBJ1-2, with 10 nucleotides matching TRBD1. The CDR3 contains 14 residues. Germline CDR1 MNHEY, CDR2 SMNVEV (reference sequence). The junction had 8 bases not matched to a gene; V was cut back by 5 bases and J by 8 bases. The chain's CDR3 is CASSVGQGIGGYTF. The CDR3 nucleotides read TGTGCCAGCAGTGTGGGACAGGGGATCGGCGGCTACACCTTC.

The chain uses TRBV30 and TRBJ2-3; possibly TRBD2 for D (8 bases). Looked up from germline, CDR1 is GTSNPN and CDR2 is SVGIG (reference sequence). V lost 2 bases and J 7 bases, leaving 16 bases between the germline ends. The CDR3 is 14 amino acids. CDR3 sequence: CAWSREGAKYTQYF. The CDR3 region has the DNA TGTGCCTGGAGTCGGGAGGGGGCGAAGTATACGCAGTATTTT.

This sequence joins TRBV4-1 and TRBJ2-1; 13 bases fit TRBD2. CDR1 is MGHRA and CDR2 is YSYEKL in the germline V gene. The CDR3 runs 22 residues. Unmatched junction bases numbered 21, after V lost 3 bases and J lost 4 bases. CDR3: CASSQNPGTSGTIVGAYNEQFF. As DNA, the CDR3 is TGCGCCAGCAGCCAGAATCCCGGGACTAGCGGGACCATAGTAGGGGCTTACAATGAGCAGTTCTTC.

The rearrangement uses TRBV6-4 and TRBJ2-1; possibly TRBD2 for D (6 bases). This CDR3 spans 16 amino acids. Germline values: CDR1 MRHNA, CDR2 SNTAGT. V was pared by 4 bases and J by 4 bases, with 17 bases between. The CDR3 DNA reads TGTGCCAGCAGTGCCTGGACTACTCCCCCGTACAATGAGCAGTTCTTC. Amino acids: CASSAWTTPPYNEQFF.

The J gene is TRBJ2-2, the V gene TRBV23-1; weak D call: TRBD1 (6 bases). TRBV23-1 is marked as an open reading frame, function uncertain. There are 17 residues in the CDR3. V was shortened by 1 base and J by 1 base, with 13 bases between the two germline ends. Written as DNA, the CDR3 is TGCGCCAGCAGTCAATTGGACAGCACCATGAACACCGGGGAGCTGTTTTTT. Translating gives CASSQLDSTMNTGELFF.

This clone was seen just once. The chain uses TRBV11-3 and TRBJ1-1; D remains unclear. Germline loops: CDR1 SGHNT, CDR2 YENEEA. V lost 2 bases and J lost 0, with 7 bases in between. This CDR3 is 14 amino acids long. CDR3 DNA: TGTGCCAGCAGCTTAAACGATCTGAACACTGAAGCTTTCTTT. Its translation is CASSLNDLNTEAFF.

This chain connects TRBV15 to TRBJ2-7, with 9 nucleotides matching TRBD1. The CDR3 loop spans 14 amino acids. The V and J ends lost 5 bases and 5 bases, in that order; junction bases with no gene match: 7. Germline CDR1 and CDR2: LNHNV and YYDKDF (reference sequence). The CDR3, as DNA: TGTGCCACCAGCCGATGGGACAGGGAAGACGAGCAGTACTTC. Translation gives CATSRWDREDEQYF.

This chain links TRBV11-3 with TRBJ1-1; TRBD1 aligns across 7 bases. V was clipped by 5 bases and J by 4 bases; unmatched bases: 10. CDR1 and CDR2 (germline): SGHNT, YENEEA. The CDR3 loop spans 15 amino acids. CDR3 coding DNA: TGTGCCAGCAGCCTCCGAGGAGGGGGCGGCACTGAAGCTTTCTTT. As protein: CASSLRGGGGTEAFF.

V usage is TRBV11-3 and J usage is TRBJ2-5; a possible D gene is TRBD1 (6 bases). CDR3 length: 13 residues. CDR1 SGHNT and CDR2 YENEEA come from the germline V gene. Trimming shortened V by 10 bases and J by 3 bases, and 15 bases separated the two germline ends. The CDR3 bases are TGTGCCACCCAACAGGGAGTGGAAGAGACCCAGTACTTC. Translated, it gives CATQQGVEETQYF.

This chain connects TRBV19 to TRBJ1-5; D gene ambiguous. Looked up from germline, CDR1 is LNHDA and CDR2 is SQIVND (reference sequence). V lost 5 bases to trimming and J lost 10 bases, with 15 bases between them. The CDR3 runs 13 residues. The CDR3 DNA follows: TGTGCCAGTAGTGGGAACGACCGCCTTCCCCAGCATTTT. Translation gives CASSGNDRLPQHF.

V is TRBV4-1 and J is TRBJ2-7; 8 nucleotides match TRBD1. From germline, CDR1 is MGHRA and CDR2 YSYEKL. Losses at the gene ends were 0 bases for V and 1 base for J; bases not matched to a gene: 2. The CDR3 spans 15 residues. CDR3 protein: CASSQDGQGSYEQYF. DNA for the CDR3: TGCGCCAGCAGCCAAGACGGACAGGGATCCTACGAGCAGTACTTC.

The gene calls are TRBV30 and TRBJ1-1, with D uncertain. The germline V gene encodes CDR1 GTSNPN and CDR2 SVGIG (reference sequence). The CDR3 sequence is 14 residues long. V was shortened by 7 bases and J by 0 bases, with 15 bases between the two germline ends. CDR3 DNA sequence: TGTGCCTCACACAGCGGGATCATGAACACTGAAGCTTTCTTT. It codes for CASHSGIMNTEAFF.

V and J are TRBV18 and TRBJ2-1; no definite D call. The CDR3 runs 15 residues. Germline V gene data show CDR1 as KGHSH and CDR2 as LQKENI. V was shortened by 6 bases and J by 2 bases, with 14 bases between the two germline ends. CDR3 nucleotides: TGTGCCAGCTCGGCCGTCATTTTAACCTACAATGAGCAGTTCTTC. Protein: CASSAVILTYNEQFF.

The chain is built from TRBV5-4 and TRBJ1-1; TRBD1 agrees at 7 bases. The V and J ends lost 5 bases and 4 bases, in that order; junction bases with no gene match: 8. Germline values: CDR1 SGHNT, CDR2 YYREEE (reference sequence). The CDR3 loop spans 14 amino acids. CDR3 coding DNA: TGTGCCAGCAGAACAACAGGGGTCGTCACTGAAGCTTTCTTT. It yields the protein CASRTTGVVTEAFF.

V is TRBV27 and J is TRBJ2-1, with TRBD2 as a possible D gene (6 bases). The germline V gene has CDR1 MNHEY and CDR2 SMNVEV (reference sequence). V was cut by 6 bases and J by 7 bases, with 16 bases left in between. The CDR3 sequence is 14 residues long. The CDR3 spells CASSRRGGLNEQFF. In DNA form, the CDR3 reads TGTGCCAGCAGCCGTCGGGGAGGTCTGAATGAGCAGTTCTTC.

This chain joins TRBV7-9 and TRBJ1-1; weak D call: TRBD1 (5 bases). Germline assignment: CDR1 SEHNR and CDR2 FQNEAQ (reference sequence). Trimming removed 1 base from V and 0 bases from J, with 6 bases in between. There are 14 residues in the CDR3. The CDR3 here is CASSLGQLNTEAFF. DNA for the CDR3: TGTGCCAGCAGCTTAGGACAGTTGAACACTGAAGCTTTCTTT. Together with reference TRBV7-9 and TRBJ1-1, the CDR3 gives the full variable domain: DTGVSQNPRHKITKRGQNVTFRCDPISEHNRLYWYRQTLGQGPEFLTYFQNEAQLEKSRLLSDRFSAERPKGSFSTLEIQRTEQGDSAMYLCASSLGQLNTEAFFGQGTRLTVV.

CDR3 sequence (DNA): TGTGCCAGCAGCGCCGACAGGGGTGCTGATACGCAGTATTTT. Translating it yields CASSADRGADTQYF. The V and J genes are TRBV9 and TRBJ2-3; 8 nucleotides align to TRBD1. The germline CDR1 and CDR2 sequences are SGDLS and YYNGEE. V shed 3 bases and J 6 bases; nucleotides not matched to a gene: 6. The CDR3 has 14 amino acids.

This chain joins TRBV6-1 and TRBJ2-7, with D perhaps matching TRBD2 (5 bases). The germline CDR1 and CDR2 sequences are MNHNS and SASEGT. The CDR3 is 14 residues long. The germline V and J ends were trimmed by 5 bases and 3 bases, with 14 bases remaining between them. CDR3 protein: CASSTDLSFYEQYF. As DNA, the CDR3 is TGTGCCAGCAGTACGGACTTAAGTTTCTACGAGCAGTACTTC.

The J gene is TRBJ2-3, the V gene TRBV2, with 8 bases fitting TRBD2. Germline CDR1 reads SNHLY; CDR2 reads FYNNEI. V trimming: 5 bases; J trimming: 3 bases; junction bases outside the gene matches: 4. The CDR3 extends over 14 amino acids. CDR3 sequence: CASSRLAGTDTQYF. CDR3 coding DNA: TGTGCCAGCAGTAGGCTAGCGGGTACAGATACGCAGTATTTT.